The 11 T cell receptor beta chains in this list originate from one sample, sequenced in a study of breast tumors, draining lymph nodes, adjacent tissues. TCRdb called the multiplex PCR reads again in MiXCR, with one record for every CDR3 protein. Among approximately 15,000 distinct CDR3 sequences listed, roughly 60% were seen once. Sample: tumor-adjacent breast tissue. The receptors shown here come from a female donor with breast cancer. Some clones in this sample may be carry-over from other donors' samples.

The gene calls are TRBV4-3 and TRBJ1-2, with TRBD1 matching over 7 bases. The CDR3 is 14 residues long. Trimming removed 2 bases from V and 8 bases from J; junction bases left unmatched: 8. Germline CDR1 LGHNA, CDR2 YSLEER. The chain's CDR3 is CASSQTLGGRGYTF. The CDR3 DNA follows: TGCGCCAGCAGCCAAACGTTAGGGGGCCGAGGCTACACCTTC.

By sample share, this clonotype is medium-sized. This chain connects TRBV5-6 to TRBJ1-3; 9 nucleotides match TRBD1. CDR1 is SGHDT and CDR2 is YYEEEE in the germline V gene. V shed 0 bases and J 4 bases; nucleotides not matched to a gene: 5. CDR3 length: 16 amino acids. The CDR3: CASSLGDRVVGNTIYF. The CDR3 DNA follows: TGTGCCAGCAGCTTGGGGGACAGGGTGGTCGGAAACACCATATATTTT. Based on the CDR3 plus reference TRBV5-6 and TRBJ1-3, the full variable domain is DAGVTQSPTHLIKTRGQQVTLRCSPKSGHDTVSWYQQALGQGPQFIFQYYEEEERQRGNFPDRFSGHQFPNYSSELNVNALLLGDSALYLCASSLGDRVVGNTIYFGEGSWLTVV.

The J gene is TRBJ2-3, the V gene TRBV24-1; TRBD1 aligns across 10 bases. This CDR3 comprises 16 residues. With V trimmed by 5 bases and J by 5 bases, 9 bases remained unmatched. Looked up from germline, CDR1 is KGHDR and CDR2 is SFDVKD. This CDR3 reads CATSALGDRGEDTQYF. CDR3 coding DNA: TGTGCCACCAGTGCCTTGGGGGACAGGGGAGAAGATACGCAGTATTTT.

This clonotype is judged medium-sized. CDR3 bases: TGTGCCAGCAGCCTTTCTGGAAACACCATATATTTT. Its protein product is CASSLSGNTIYF. The chain carries TRBV13 and TRBJ1-3; D gene uncertain. Between the trimmed V and J ends, which lost 5 bases and 1 base, there was a span of 3 bases. Looked up from germline, CDR1 is PRHDT and CDR2 is FYEKMQ (reference sequence). The CDR3 is 12 residues long.

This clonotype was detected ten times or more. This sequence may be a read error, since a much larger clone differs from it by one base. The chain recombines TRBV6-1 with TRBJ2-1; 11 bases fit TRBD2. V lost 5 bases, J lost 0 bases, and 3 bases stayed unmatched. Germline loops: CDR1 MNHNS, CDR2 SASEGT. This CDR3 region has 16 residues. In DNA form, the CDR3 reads TGTGCCAGCAGTCATCTAGCGGGGGGCTCCTACAATGAGCAGTTCTTC. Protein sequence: CASSHLAGGSYNEQFF.

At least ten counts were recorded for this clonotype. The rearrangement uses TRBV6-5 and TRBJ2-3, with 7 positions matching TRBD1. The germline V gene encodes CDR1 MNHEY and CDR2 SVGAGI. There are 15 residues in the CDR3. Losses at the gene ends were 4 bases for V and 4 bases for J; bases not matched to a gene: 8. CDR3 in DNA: TGTGCCAGCAGTTCTCGGACAGGTTTCGCAGATACGCAGTATTTT. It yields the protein CASSSRTGFADTQYF.

CDR3 coding DNA: TGCGCCAGCAGCCAAGGGGGACCCCTTGGGGATGGCTACACCTTC. Residues: CASSQGGPLGDGYTF. The gene calls are TRBV4-1 and TRBJ1-2, with a tentative D call TRBD1 (5 bases). CDR1 MGHRA and CDR2 YSYEKL come from the germline V gene. V shed 1 base and J shed 6 bases, with 15 bases lying between them. The CDR3 spans 15 residues.

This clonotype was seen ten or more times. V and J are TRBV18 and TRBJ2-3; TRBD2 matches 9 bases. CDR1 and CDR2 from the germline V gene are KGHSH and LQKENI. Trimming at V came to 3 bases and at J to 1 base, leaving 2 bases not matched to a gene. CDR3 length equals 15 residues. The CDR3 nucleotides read TGTGCCAGCTCACCGACTAGCGGATGCACAGATACGCAGTATTTT. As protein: CASSPTSGCTDTQYF.

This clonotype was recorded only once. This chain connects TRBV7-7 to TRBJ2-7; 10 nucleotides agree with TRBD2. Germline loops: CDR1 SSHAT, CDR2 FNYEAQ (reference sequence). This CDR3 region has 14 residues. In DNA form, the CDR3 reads TGTGCTAGCAGCTTTAGCGGGGGGACTTACGAGCAGTACGTC. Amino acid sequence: CASSFSGGTYEQYV.

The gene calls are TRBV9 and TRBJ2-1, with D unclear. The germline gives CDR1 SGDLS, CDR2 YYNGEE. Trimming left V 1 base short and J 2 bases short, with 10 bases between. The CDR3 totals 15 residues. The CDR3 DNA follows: TGTGCCAGCAGCGTAAGCCGGGTTCCCTACAATGAGCAGTTCTTC. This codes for CASSVSRVPYNEQFF. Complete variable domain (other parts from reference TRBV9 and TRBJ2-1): DSGVTQTPKHLITATGQRVTLRCSPRSGDLSVYWYQQSLDQGLQFLIQYYNGEERAKGNILERFSAQQFPDLHSELNLSSLELGDSALYFCASSVSRVPYNEQFFGPGTRLTVL.

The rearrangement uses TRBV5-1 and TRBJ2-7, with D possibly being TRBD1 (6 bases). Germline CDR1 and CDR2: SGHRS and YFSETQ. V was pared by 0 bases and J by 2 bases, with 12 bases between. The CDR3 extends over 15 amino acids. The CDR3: CASSLAPGDAYEQYF. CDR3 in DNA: TGCGCCAGCAGCTTGGCCCCAGGGGATGCCTACGAGCAGTACTTC.